This entry lists 3 T cell receptor beta chains sequenced from one sample in a study of siplizumab effects on memory and regulatory T cells. Clones were read by immunoSEQ multiplex PCR, and TCRdb kept only the in-frame ones, dropping some. The sample records more than 95,000 clones, roughly 91% being singletons. Sequencing was done on a sample of CD4+ T cells sorted from blood. The source is a human donor in good health.

The chain combines TRBV5-1 with TRBJ1-2; TRBD1 aligns across 7 bases. The CDR3 consists of 16 residues. V was pared by 0 bases and J by 1 base, with 6 bases of the junction left unmatched. The germline gives CDR1 SGHRS, CDR2 YFSETQ. The CDR3 is CASSLEGARGNYGYTF. CDR3 nucleotides: TGCGCCAGCAGCTTGGAGGGGGCGCGGGGTAACTATGGCTACACCTTC.

This clone was counted only a few times. The chain joins TRBV19 to TRBJ1-2; 8 positions match TRBD1. CDR1 LNHDA and CDR2 SQIVND come from the germline V gene (reference sequence). The trim removed 9 bases at V and 2 bases at J, leaving 5 bases unmatched. The CDR3 covers 13 residues. The CDR3 loop is CASQGAKNYGYTF. CDR3 DNA: TGTGCCAGCCAGGGGGCGAAGAACTATGGCTACACCTTC.

V gene TRBV4-1 combines with J gene TRBJ2-3; tentatively, D is TRBD1 (6 bases). With 1 base removed from V and 2 bases from J, the gap between germline ends came to 10 bases. Germline-derived CDR1 and CDR2 are MGHRA and YSYEKL. This CDR3 is built from 15 residues. The DNA of the CDR3 is TGCGCCAGCAGCCAAGGGGGACATTTCACAGATACGCAGTATTTT. This encodes CASSQGGHFTDTQYF.